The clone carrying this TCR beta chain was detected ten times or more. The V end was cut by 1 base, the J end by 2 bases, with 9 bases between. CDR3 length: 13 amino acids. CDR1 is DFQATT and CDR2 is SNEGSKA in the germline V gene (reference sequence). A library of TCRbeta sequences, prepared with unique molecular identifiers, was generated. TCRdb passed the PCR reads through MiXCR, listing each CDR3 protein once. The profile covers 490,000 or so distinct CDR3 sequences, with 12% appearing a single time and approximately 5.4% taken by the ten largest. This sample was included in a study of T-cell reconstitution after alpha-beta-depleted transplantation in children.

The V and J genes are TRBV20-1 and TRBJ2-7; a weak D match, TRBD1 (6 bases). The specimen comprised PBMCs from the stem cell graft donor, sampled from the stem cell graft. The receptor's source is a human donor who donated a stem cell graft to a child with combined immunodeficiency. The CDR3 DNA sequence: TGCAGTGCTAGAGGCCGACAGGCCTACGAGCAGTACTTC. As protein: CSARGRQAYEQYF.